These 31 T cell receptor beta chains came from one sample sequenced in a study of T cells after yellow fever vaccination. One entry per CDR3 protein, called by TCRdb with MiXCR from the 5' RACE reads. The sample yields 110,000 to 150,000 distinct CDR3 sequences, 5% to 8% seen once. This material consisted of CD4+ T cells sorted from PBMCs, taken 10 days after the yellow fever booster vaccination. Every receptor here comes from a man aged 30-40 years who received the YFV17D yellow fever vaccine.

This clonotype was counted at least ten times. This chain links TRBV5-5 with TRBJ1-2; TRBD1 matches at 8 bases. V lost 2 bases to trimming and J lost 7 bases; unmatched junction nucleotides: 4. Germline V gene data show CDR1 as SGHKS and CDR2 as YYEKEE (reference sequence). This CDR3 is built from 13 residues. This chain's CDR3 is CASSLLTGAGYTF. The CDR3 DNA is TGTGCCAGCAGCTTATTGACAGGGGCTGGCTACACCTTC.

Ten or more counts support this clonotype. The V call is TRBV15, the J call TRBJ2-1; the match to TRBD2 covers 9 bases. CDR1 is LNHNV, CDR2 YYDKDF, per germline (reference sequence). Trimming at V came to 0 bases and at J to 5 bases, leaving 2 bases not matched to a gene. The CDR3 consists of 15 residues. The CDR3 DNA follows: TGTGCCACCAGCAGAGAGTCTAGCGGGAACAATGAGCAGTTCTTC. This encodes CATSRESSGNNEQFF.

This clonotype has ten or more counts. The chain recombines TRBV12-3 or TRBV12-4 with TRBJ1-5; TRBD1 is a possible D gene (5 bases). Trimming shortened V by 1 base and J by 3 bases, and 16 bases separated the two germline ends. CDR3 length: 17 residues. The CDR3 reads CASSLEGLRYNNQPQHF. The CDR3 DNA sequence: TGTGCCAGCAGTTTAGAGGGGCTGAGGTATAACAATCAGCCCCAGCATTTT.

In regard to this clonotype: A much larger clone is a single base away; this may be a read error. The rearrangement links TRBV10-3 to TRBJ2-7; TRBD1 agrees at 12 bases. Per the germline V gene, CDR1 is ENHRY and CDR2 is SYGVKD. CDR3 length: 16 residues. The chain's CDR3 is CAISESKGQGAYEQHF. The CDR3 DNA reads as TGTGCCATCAGTGAGTCGAAGGGACAGGGGGCCTACGAGCAGCACTTC.

Many counts were recorded for this clonotype. The rearrangement joins TRBV29-1 to TRBJ2-7; D gene ambiguous. Looked up from germline, CDR1 is SQVTM and CDR2 is ANQGSEA. Trimming stripped 4 bases from V and 6 bases from J, with 10 bases between. This CDR3 comprises 11 residues. CDR3 sequence reads: CSVVSGSEQYF. In nucleotides, the CDR3 is TGCAGCGTTGTATCTGGGTCCGAGCAGTACTTC.

The chain links TRBV5-8 to TRBJ2-7, with 8 bases matching TRBD2. V shed 4 bases and J 5 bases; nucleotides not matched to a gene: 5. The CDR3 consists of 13 residues. Germline CDR1 and CDR2: SGHTS and YDEGEE. The DNA of the CDR3 is TGTGCCAGCAGCCGGGGACTAGTTGACGAGCAGTACTTC. It encodes CASSRGLVDEQYF.

At least ten counts were recorded for this clonotype. The genes are TRBV5-5 and TRBJ2-2; 7 positions match TRBD1. CDR3 length: 15 residues. The germline gives CDR1 SGHKS, CDR2 YYEKEE (reference sequence). The V and J ends lost 0 bases and 6 bases, in that order; junction bases with no gene match: 5. CDR3 sequence: CASSLGNRGSGELFF. The CDR3 nucleotides are TGTGCCAGCAGCTTGGGGAACAGGGGCTCCGGGGAGCTGTTTTTT.

This clonotype was observed at least ten times. The chain is built from TRBV7-2 and TRBJ2-3; 7 bases map to TRBD2. The germline V gene encodes CDR1 SGHTA and CDR2 FQGNSA. Losses at the gene ends were 5 bases for V and 0 bases for J; bases not matched to a gene: 8. This CDR3 comprises 16 residues. CDR3 coding DNA: TGTGCCAGCAGCACAAGCGGGACCTCTAGCACAGATACGCAGTATTTT. Its translation is CASSTSGTSSTDTQYF.

This clonotype turned up a few times. The chain carries TRBV7-2 and TRBJ1-6; D perhaps matches TRBD1 (5 bases). Trimming cost V 4 bases and J 8 bases, with 15 bases left between them. CDR1 SGHTA and CDR2 FQGNSA come from the germline V gene. The CDR3 sequence is 15 residues long. The CDR3 region has the DNA TGTGCCAGCAGCTCCAGACCCGCGGGGGATTCACCCCTCCACTTT. Translating it yields CASSSRPAGDSPLHF.

This clonotype was picked up many times. The chain has TRBV5-4 and TRBJ2-1, with TRBD2 matching 12 bases. J lost 7 bases, V lost 3 bases, and 8 bases had no gene match. This CDR3 spans 16 amino acids. Germline values: CDR1 SGHNT, CDR2 YYREEE (reference sequence). The CDR3 DNA reads TGTGCCAGCAGCTCCCTGACTAGCGGGAGAATAAATGAGCAGTTCTTC. This sequence encodes CASSSLTSGRINEQFF.

Concerning this clonotype: This may be a read error: a much more frequent sequence differs by one nucleotide. The chain has TRBV20-1 and TRBJ2-3, with D unclear. The CDR3 is 14 amino acids. Germline loops: CDR1 DFQATT, CDR2 SNEGSKA (reference sequence). Trimming stripped 2 bases from V and 4 bases from J, with 13 bases between. The CDR3 sequence is CSARSEGSSDTQYF. The DNA for the CDR3 is TGCAGTGCTAGATCGGAAGGCAGCTCAGATACGCAGTATTTT.

The chain employs TRBV10-1 and TRBJ2-2; D is perhaps TRBD1 (5 bases). Trimming took 4 bases from V and 4 from J, leaving 10 bases between them. The germline V gene has CDR1 WNHNN and CDR2 SYGVQD (reference sequence). The CDR3 extends over 14 amino acids. CDR3 loop: CASSAQAITGELFF. The DNA of the CDR3 is TGCGCCAGCAGTGCACAGGCGATCACCGGGGAGCTGTTTTTT.

This clonotype was observed many times. This chain connects TRBV20-1 to TRBJ1-1; a weak D match, TRBD1 (5 bases). The CDR3 runs to 14 residues. The V and J ends lost 1 base and 3 bases respectively, with 12 bases between them. In germline, CDR1 is DFQATT, CDR2 SNEGSKA (reference sequence). CDR3 nucleotides: TGCAGTGCTAGAGGGGGGGTGGGGGACACTGAAGCTTTCTTT. Translation: CSARGGVGDTEAFF.

This clonotype was seen ten or more times. The rearrangement uses TRBV20-1 and TRBJ2-7; 9 positions agree with TRBD2. The trim removed 5 bases at V and 5 bases at J, leaving 10 bases unmatched. This CDR3 is 14 amino acids long. Looked up from germline, CDR1 is DFQATT and CDR2 is SNEGSKA (reference sequence). DNA for the CDR3: TGCAGTGCTCCGCTTGCTAGCGGGAACAACGAGCAGTACTTC. Amino acids: CSAPLASGNNEQYF.

This clonotype was seen at least ten times. This sequence joins TRBV10-2 and TRBJ1-2; D is undetermined. This CDR3 comprises 13 residues. CDR1 is WSHSY and CDR2 is SAAADI in the germline V gene. Deletions cut 8 bases from V and 4 bases from J, with 14 bases between. For the CDR3, the DNA is TGCGCCAGCTCTGACGACGAGGTCTATGGCTACACCTTC. Translated: CASSDDEVYGYTF.

The chain links TRBV5-8 to TRBJ2-7; D tentatively fits TRBD1 or TRBD2 (5 bases each). Germline V gene data show CDR1 as SGHTS and CDR2 as YDEGEE. The CDR3 loop spans 12 amino acids. Trimming took off 7 bases at V and 3 bases at J, with 11 bases between the two ends. CDR3 residues: CASGTGHYEQYF. Written as DNA, the CDR3 is TGTGCCAGCGGCACGGGGCACTACGAGCAGTACTTC.

This clonotype was recorded at least ten times. The chain links TRBV10-1 to TRBJ2-7; unclear D gene. The CDR3 totals 13 residues. V was cut by 6 bases and J by 6 bases, with 15 bases left in between. Germline V gene lookup returns CDR1 WNHNN and CDR2 SYGVQD (reference sequence). The CDR3 reads CASSPIVSGEQYF. CDR3 nucleotide sequence: TGCGCCAGCAGCCCGATAGTATCAGGCGAGCAGTACTTC.

This clonotype was observed at least ten times. The gene calls are TRBV7-2 and TRBJ1-1, with D hard to call. CDR3 length: 15 amino acids. CDR1 SGHTA and CDR2 FQGNSA come from the germline V gene. V was trimmed by 3 bases and J by 4 bases, leaving 15 bases between them. DNA for the CDR3: TGTGCCAGCAGCTTTGAGAGTGGCGGGTTCACTGAAGCTTTCTTT. Translating it yields CASSFESGGFTEAFF.

In this sample, this clonotype turned up many times. DNA of the CDR3: TGTGCCAGCAGCTACGCCGGGTTAAACTCGCCTTTACGCGAGCAGTACTTC. It codes for CASSYAGLNSPLREQYF. The V call is TRBV5-5, the J call TRBJ2-7; no reliable D call. The germline V and J ends were trimmed by 3 bases and 6 bases, with 25 bases remaining between them. Germline V gene data show CDR1 as SGHKS and CDR2 as YYEKEE (reference sequence). The CDR3 runs 17 residues.

This clonotype was counted at least ten times. The chain carries TRBV29-1 and TRBJ1-5; tentatively, D is TRBD1 (6 bases). CDR3 length: 16 amino acids. CDR1 and CDR2 (germline): SQVTM, ANQGSEA. The V end lost 5 bases, the J end lost 0 bases, and 17 bases lay between the germline ends. The CDR3 DNA sequence: TGCAGCGTTTCCAACAGGGAAGTGATTAGCAATCAGCCCCAGCATTTT. This sequence encodes CSVSNREVISNQPQHF.

The rearrangement joins TRBV6-5 to TRBJ1-3; TRBD1 might be the D (5 bases). V was clipped by 6 bases and J by 4 bases, with 16 bases between them. CDR3 length equals 15 residues. The germline V gene encodes CDR1 MNHEY and CDR2 SVGAGI. The CDR3 spells CASRLGTSPGNTIYF. CDR3 coding DNA: TGTGCCAGCAGACTCGGGACCTCCCCGGGAAACACCATATATTTT.

This clonotype occurred many times. The chain recombines TRBV5-1 with TRBJ2-3, with 14 positions matching TRBD2. The CDR3 is made up of 15 amino acids. In germline, CDR1 is SGHRS, CDR2 YFSETQ. J was trimmed by 5 bases and V by 4 bases; bases with no gene match: 3. In DNA form, the CDR3 reads TGCGCCAGCAGCCCGGGACTAGCGGGAGTAGATACGCAGTATTTT. Translated: CASSPGLAGVDTQYF.

The chain links TRBV21-1 to TRBJ2-7; the table calls TRBD1, which could not be checked here. TRBV21-1 is recorded as a pseudogene. CDR3 length equals 18 residues. As DNA, the CDR3 is TGTGCCAGCAGCAAAGCCCCTCCCGACAGGGGGGTTTCCTACGAGCAGTACTTC. Its protein product is CASSKAPPDRGVSYEQYF.

This clonotype was seen repeatedly, ten times or more. V and J are TRBV20-1 and TRBJ2-7; 8 bases are a match to TRBD2. V trimming: 5 bases; J trimming: 5 bases; junction bases outside the gene matches: 11. The germline V gene encodes CDR1 DFQATT and CDR2 SNEGSKA (reference sequence). This CDR3 is 14 amino acids long. In DNA, the CDR3 is TGCAGTGCTTCCCCTGGCGGGAGGTTCCACGAGCAGTACTTC. Its protein is CSASPGGRFHEQYF.

This clonotype appeared a few times. The J gene is TRBJ2-5, the V gene TRBV28, with 7 bases lining up with TRBD1. Germline assignment: CDR1 MDHEN and CDR2 SYDVKM. This CDR3 region has 13 residues. The ends lost 6 bases at V and 7 bases at J; junction bases unmatched: 8. CDR3: CASSKTGLGTQYF. CDR3 sequence (DNA): TGTGCCAGCAGCAAGACAGGGCTGGGGACCCAGTACTTC.

The chain combines TRBV7-2 with TRBJ2-7; 12 bases are a match to TRBD2. The ends lost 5 bases at V and 2 bases at J; junction bases unmatched: 4. Germline V lookup: CDR1 SGHTA, CDR2 FQGNSA. The CDR3 length is 15 residues. The CDR3 nucleotides read TGTGCCAGCAGCAACCTAGCGGGAGGGCCCTACGAGCAGTACTTC. It specifies CASSNLAGGPYEQYF.

In its sample, this clonotype was seen many times. The chain joins TRBV12-3 or TRBV12-4 to TRBJ1-5, with D unclear. The CDR3 has 14 residues. Trimming took 5 bases from V and 0 from J, leaving 8 bases between them. The CDR3 coding sequence is TGTGCCAGCAGTGTCTGGACTAGCAATCAGCCCCAGCATTTT. It encodes CASSVWTSNQPQHF.

This clonotype was counted at least ten times. This chain connects TRBV6-5 to TRBJ2-1, with D possibly being TRBD2 (6 bases). The CDR3 sequence is 13 residues long. The germline gives CDR1 MNHEY, CDR2 SVGAGI. The V end lost 11 bases, the J end lost 0 bases, and 11 bases lay between the germline ends. The CDR3 region has the DNA TGTGCCGGGGGGTCAACCTCCTACAATGAGCAGTTCTTC. As protein: CAGGSTSYNEQFF.

This clonotype was picked up many times. V usage is TRBV3-1 and J usage is TRBJ1-5; D is possibly TRBD1 (5 bases). This CDR3 has 14 amino acids. V was clipped by 4 bases and J by 4 bases, with 11 bases between them. Germline-derived CDR1 and CDR2 are LGHDT and YNNKEL (reference sequence). The chain's CDR3 is CASSPGTGNQPQHF. CDR3 coding DNA: TGTGCCAGCAGCCCTGGGACGGGGAATCAGCCCCAGCATTTT.

The table lists this clonotype with many counts. The J gene is TRBJ1-5, the V gene TRBV24-1; TRBD1 matches 9 bases. The ends lost 5 bases at V and 2 bases at J; junction bases unmatched: 3. Germline CDR1 reads KGHDR; CDR2 reads SFDVKD. CDR3 size: 15 residues. CDR3 bases: TGTGCCACCAGTGGGACAGGGGTTGGCAATCAGCCCCAGCATTTT. Protein: CATSGTGVGNQPQHF.

This clonotype was counted at least ten times. The rearrangement uses TRBV4-3 and TRBJ2-2; no clear D. Germline CDR1 and CDR2: LGHNA and YSLEER. The V end lost 4 bases, the J end lost 6 bases, and 15 bases lay between the germline ends. This CDR3 is 15 amino acids long. CDR3 residues: CASSPVRHVPGELFF. The CDR3 DNA reads as TGCGCCAGCAGCCCAGTTCGACACGTCCCCGGGGAGCTGTTTTTT.